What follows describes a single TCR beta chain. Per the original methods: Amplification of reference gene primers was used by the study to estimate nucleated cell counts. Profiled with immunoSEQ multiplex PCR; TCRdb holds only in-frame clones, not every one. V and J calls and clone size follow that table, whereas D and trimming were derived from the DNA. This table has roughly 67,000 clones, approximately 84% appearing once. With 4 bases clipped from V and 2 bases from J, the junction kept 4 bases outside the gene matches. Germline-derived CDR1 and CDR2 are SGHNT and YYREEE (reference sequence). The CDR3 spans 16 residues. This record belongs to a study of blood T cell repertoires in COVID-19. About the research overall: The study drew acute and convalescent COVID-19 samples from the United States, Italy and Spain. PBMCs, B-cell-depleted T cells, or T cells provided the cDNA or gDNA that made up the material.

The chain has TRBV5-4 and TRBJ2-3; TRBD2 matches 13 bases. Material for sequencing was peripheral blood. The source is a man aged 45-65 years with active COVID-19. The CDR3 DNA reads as TGTGCCAGCAGCAAGGGACTAGCGGGAATCACAGATACGCAGTATTTT. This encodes CASSKGLAGITDTQYF.